These T cell receptor beta chains were read from a single sample in a study of vaccination effects on CD4 cells after COVID-19. The antigens of these receptors remain unknown. Only in-frame clones appear in the TCRdb table, and some are missing; sequencing was by immunoSEQ multiplex PCR. The sample has about 48,000 clones; 65% to 80% are singletons. Sequenced material: CD4+ T cells from PBMCs cultured without peptide, taken before COVID-19 vaccination. All receptors derive from a human donor who received a COVID-19 vaccine. The CDR3 runs from the conserved cysteine through the conserved F or W. The D gene is left open where the match is weak.

CASRYTGYRNGYTF	TRBV6-5	TRBJ1-2	-
CASTPGVSMNTEAFF	TRBV19	TRBJ1-1	-
CASSATGFSEAFF	TRBV6-4	TRBJ1-1	TRBD1
CASNPQAAPYEQYF	TRBV6-5	TRBJ2-7	-
CASSSKNREGTDTQYF	TRBV6-5	TRBJ2-3	-
CASSQVSGPFYEQYF	TRBV3-1/TRBV3-2	TRBJ2-7	-
CAIRNWRVPYEQYF	TRBV30	TRBJ2-7	-
CASSLAAEGTTEAFF	TRBV5-4	TRBJ1-1	-
CASRGGQNEKLFF	TRBV6-5	TRBJ1-4	-
CASSYRPQGNTEAFF	TRBV6-6	TRBJ1-1	-
CASSPGQVGQPQHF	TRBV27	TRBJ1-5	TRBD1
CASSLGAAQSWYGYTF	TRBV7-2	TRBJ1-2	-
CASSYGTGTEAFF	TRBV6-6	TRBJ1-1	TRBD1
CASSIGAGTEAFF	TRBV19	TRBJ1-1	-
CASSPAGTGLGYTF	TRBV27	TRBJ1-2	TRBD1
CASTEGAGAYEQYF	TRBV19	TRBJ2-7	TRBD1
CASRMGEKDFYNEQFF	TRBV28	TRBJ2-1	-
CASSFLRAREQFF	TRBV5-8	TRBJ2-1	-
CSVEEGGIYYGYTF	TRBV29-1	TRBJ1-2	-
CASSSGTSAFF	TRBV6-5	TRBJ1-1	-
CAISEGGTGELFF	TRBV10-3	TRBJ2-2	-
CASRPLDRGTGELFF	TRBV28	TRBJ2-2	TRBD1
CASSSPLGTIYF	TRBV28	TRBJ1-3	-
CASSQGESYNSPLHF	TRBV3-1/TRBV3-2	TRBJ1-6	-
CASSYSSGGSYNEQFF	TRBV6-5	TRBJ2-1	TRBD2
CASITGLAGYNEQFF	TRBV28	TRBJ2-1	TRBD2
CASSFIRDRVSTF	TRBV11-2	TRBJ1-2	TRBD1
CASSPLGGQSEAFF	TRBV7-9	TRBJ1-1	-
CASTRLRGGYEQYF	TRBV28	TRBJ2-7	-
CASSPSGTGSDTIYF	TRBV7-6	TRBJ1-3	TRBD1
CASSIRLATNEKLFF	TRBV19	TRBJ1-4	-
CASSYTPGQNEAFF	TRBV7-2	TRBJ1-1	-
CASSRGRDQPQHF	TRBV19	TRBJ1-5	-